This T cell receptor beta chain was recorded in a study of blood T cell repertoires in COVID-19. Study as a whole: Whether acute or convalescent, the COVID-19 samples came from the United States, Italy and Spain.

As originally analysed: Reference gene primer amplification gave estimated nucleated cell counts. Here immunoSEQ multiplex PCR was the method, and the copy in TCRdb shows in-frame clones only, minus some. The V and J calls and the clone size are those of that table, but D and trimming were determined from the DNA. The sample yields roughly 400,000 clones, around 87% seen once. Looked up from germline, CDR1 is MDHEN and CDR2 is SYDVKM. The CDR3 spans 16 residues. V lost 2 bases to trimming and J lost 4 bases; unmatched junction nucleotides: 10. Recruits, aged roughly 18 to 100 years, lived in 24 US areas. Cohort 3 recovery required two negative PCRs, clearance, or symptom resolution.

The chain uses TRBV28 and TRBJ1-1; 7 nucleotides align to TRBD1. The sequence was collected from a woman between 45 and 60 years old who had recovered from COVID-19. The sequencing sample was made of PBMCs or T cells enriched from blood (not recorded which). CDR3 in amino acids: CASSLTSVAGGTEAFF. For the CDR3, the DNA is TGTGCCAGCAGTTTAACTTCGGTGGCAGGGGGCACTGAAGCTTTCTTT.